This note documents a single T cell receptor (beta chain) sequence. Antigen unknown. The data derive from a study of beta chain features in type 1 diabetes. Overall study findings and caveats: TCRB CDR3s were moderately but significantly shorter in Type 1 diabetes patients in all four CD4+ subsets. There was a possibility that cDNA sequencing over-represented cells with high TCR expression. It was possible that PCR favored shorter templates, equally so in patients and controls.

The authors reverse transcribed all of the isolated RNA, so sequencing captured expressed TCRB transcripts. Method: immunoSEQ multiplex PCR; TCRdb's copy keeps in-frame clones and lacks some. The profile covers around 310,000 clones, with roughly 13% appearing a single time and 0.015% taken by the ten largest. One heparinised draw, averaging about 110 mL, was taken per donor. Researchers reported sorting CD4+ naive, central memory, regulatory and stem cell-like memory cells via CD45RO/CCR7/CD25/CD127/CD95/CD27. V was trimmed by 5 bases and J by 3 bases, leaving 20 bases between them. Germline loops: CDR1 MNHEY, CDR2 SMNVEV (reference sequence). This CDR3 contains 16 residues.

This clonotype originated in a woman between 18 and 29 years old with type 1 diabetes. This rearrangement joins TRBV27 to TRBJ2-7, with D possibly matching TRBD1 (5 bases). Material: naive CD4+ T cells from blood. The CDR3 sequence: CASSRQPPGPHYEQYF. CDR3 bases: TGTGCCAGCAGTAGACAGCCCCCCGGGCCCCACTACGAGCAGTACTTC.